The 31 T cell receptor beta chains in this list originate from one sample, sequenced in a study of PD-L1 blockade in urothelial cancer (dated by TCRdb to 2017 to 2019). The method behind the library was the immunoSEQ multiplex PCR assay. Drawn from immuneACCESS, this table holds only the in-frame rearrangements with V and J called that TCRdb kept. Clones are partly lost; checked studies trace under half to an unresolved V gene and leave the rest unexplained. The sample table shows about 82,000 clones, and 82% are seen once. Approximately 9.5% of the sample is taken by the ten largest. The sequenced sample was PBMCs, obtained around atezolizumab (anti-PD-L1) treatment. Receptor source: a man in his 70s with urothelial cancer.

This rearrangement joins TRBV7-3 to TRBJ1-1; unclear D gene. This CDR3 has 14 amino acids. CDR1 SGHTA and CDR2 FQGTGA come from the germline V gene. V shed 0 bases and J shed 4 bases, with 9 bases lying between them. The CDR3 DNA reads TGTGCCAGCAGCTTAACCCCAGGATCCACTGAAGCTTTCTTT. It specifies CASSLTPGSTEAFF.

The chain carries TRBV5-1 and TRBJ2-2; D is perhaps TRBD1 (6 bases). Between the trimmed V and J ends, which lost 2 bases and 3 bases, there was a span of 14 bases. The CDR3 length is 16 residues. Germline V gene data show CDR1 as SGHRS and CDR2 as YFSETQ. The CDR3, as DNA: TGCGCCAGCAGCTTTAGACAGGCCGGGGACACCGGGGAGCTGTTTTTT. Protein product: CASSFRQAGDTGELFF.

This rearrangement joins TRBV6-5 to TRBJ2-1, with 10 positions matching TRBD2. Germline CDR1 reads MNHEY; CDR2 reads SVGAGI. Unmatched junction bases numbered 2, after V lost 6 bases and J lost 6 bases. The CDR3 spans 13 residues. CDR3 loop: CASSASGSNEQFF. The CDR3 DNA is TGTGCCAGCAGCGCTAGCGGGAGCAATGAGCAGTTCTTC.

J is TRBJ1-2 and V is TRBV14; weak D call: TRBD1 (5 bases). The CDR3 length is 15 residues. The V and J ends lost 0 bases and 4 bases respectively, with 12 bases between them. Germline loops: CDR1 SGHDN, CDR2 FVKESK. This CDR3 is CASSQDLTEVYGYTF. The CDR3, as DNA: TGTGCCAGCAGCCAAGATCTGACAGAAGTCTATGGCTACACCTTC.

The chain carries TRBV11-3 and TRBJ2-1, with 9 bases matching TRBD1. V shed 3 bases and J 8 bases; nucleotides not matched to a gene: 2. This CDR3 has 13 amino acids. Germline-derived CDR1 and CDR2 are SGHNT and YENEEA. DNA for the CDR3: TGTGCCAGCAGCTTCACAGGGGGCGATGAGCAGTTCTTC. Translating gives CASSFTGGDEQFF. Drawing the rest from reference TRBV11-3 and TRBJ2-1, the complete variable domain is EAGVVQSPRYKIIEKKQPVAFWCNPISGHNTLYWYLQNLGQGPELLIRYENEEAVDDSQLPKDRFSAERLKGVDSTLKIQPAELGDSAVYLCASSFTGGDEQFFGPGTRLTVL.

V and J are TRBV19 and TRBJ1-1; D is perhaps TRBD1 (6 bases). Germline lookup yields CDR1 LNHDA and CDR2 SQIVND (reference sequence). Trimming took 5 bases from V and 4 from J, leaving 17 bases between them. The CDR3 sequence is 15 residues long. CDR3 protein: CASSPLGGQSTEAFF. The CDR3 DNA is TGTGCCAGTAGTCCACTAGGGGGTCAGAGCACTGAAGCTTTCTTT.

This clone is a singleton in its sample. This chain links TRBV4-2 with TRBJ2-7; 9 bases align to TRBD2. The germline V gene encodes CDR1 LGHNA and CDR2 YNFKEQ. The CDR3 has 17 residues. Trimming cost V 0 bases and J 5 bases; bases outside gene matches: 11. CDR3 amino acids: CASSQDELSGSMNEQYF. CDR3 coding DNA: TGTGCCAGCAGCCAAGATGAGCTTAGCGGGAGTATGAACGAGCAGTACTTC.

This chain connects TRBV14 to TRBJ1-2; no firm D call. V shed 1 base and J shed 8 bases, with 11 bases lying between them. Germline CDR1 SGHDN, CDR2 FVKESK. The CDR3 spans 13 residues. The CDR3 bases are TGTGCCAGCAGCCAAGGCGGGTTAGGGGGCTACACCTTC. Protein: CASSQGGLGGYTF.

The CDR3 sequence: CASSGTGWVTEAFF. CDR3 coding DNA: TGTGCCAGTAGTGGGACAGGGTGGGTCACTGAAGCTTTCTTT. J is TRBJ1-1 and V is TRBV19; TRBD1 agrees at 9 bases. The CDR3 length is 14 residues. Per germline, CDR1 LNHDA and CDR2 SQIVND (reference sequence). Unmatched junction bases numbered 5, after V lost 5 bases and J lost 4 bases.

V is TRBV5-6 and J is TRBJ2-1; D possibly corresponds to TRBD2 (6 bases). From germline, CDR1 is SGHDT and CDR2 YYEEEE. The ends were cut back, 5 bases at V and 8 bases at J, with 8 bases in the middle. This CDR3 region has 11 residues. The CDR3 nucleotides read TGTGCCAGCAGGGGGGAGGATGAGCAGTTCTTC. This codes for CASRGEDEQFF.

This clone was observed a single time. A read error is possible here, since a much larger clone lies one base away. CDR3 amino acids: CASSLWGGTDTQYF. DNA of the CDR3: TGTGCCAGCAGCTTGTGGGGGGGCACAGATACGCAGTATTTT. The chain combines TRBV7-6 with TRBJ2-3, with D possibly TRBD2 on 6 matching bases. V shed 3 bases and J shed 1 base, with 8 bases lying between them. Germline V gene data show CDR1 as SGHVS and CDR2 as FNYEAQ. The CDR3 has 14 residues. Based on the CDR3 plus reference TRBV7-6 and TRBJ2-3, the full variable domain is GAGVSQSPRYKVTKRGQDVALRCDPISGHVSLYWYRQALGQGPEFLTYFNYEAQQDKSGLPNDRFSAERPEGSISTLTIQRTEQRDSAMYRCASSLWGGTDTQYFGPGTRLTVL.

The table lists this clone with a count of one. The gene calls are TRBV14 and TRBJ2-2; TRBD2 agrees at 9 bases. Germline trimming cut 5 bases from V and 8 bases from J; bases unmatched to any gene: 6. CDR1 and CDR2 from the germline V gene are SGHDN and FVKESK. The CDR3 runs 14 residues. CDR3 loop: CASSYLAGIGELFF. The CDR3 coding sequence is TGTGCCAGCAGCTACCTAGCGGGGATAGGGGAGCTGTTTTTT.

The chain has TRBV9 and TRBJ1-4; D unclear. The CDR3 length is 12 residues. Deletions cut 2 bases from V and 7 bases from J, with 6 bases between. From germline, CDR1 is SGDLS and CDR2 YYNGEE. The CDR3 is CASSVPGEKLFF. CDR3 nucleotide sequence: TGTGCCAGCAGCGTCCCGGGTGAAAAACTGTTTTTT.

V usage is TRBV5-1 and J usage is TRBJ2-7; TRBD2 might be the D (6 bases). The V gene lost 0 bases and the J gene lost 4 bases, with 14 bases spanning the gap. CDR3 size: 15 residues. Looked up from germline, CDR1 is SGHRS and CDR2 is YFSETQ. CDR3 bases: TGCGCCAGCAGCTTGGCCGGACTGGGGGGATACGAGCAGTACTTC. This codes for CASSLAGLGGYEQYF.

The chain's CDR3 is CASRGGQGAGGYTF. The CDR3 bases are TGTGCCTCTCGGGGAGGACAGGGGGCGGGTGGCTACACCTTC. The chain carries TRBV27 and TRBJ1-2, with 11 bases aligning to TRBD1. Looked up from germline, CDR1 is MNHEY and CDR2 is SMNVEV (reference sequence). The CDR3 is 14 amino acids. V trimming: 11 bases; J trimming: 7 bases; junction bases outside the gene matches: 12.

The chain couples TRBV11-3 to TRBJ2-1, with TRBD2 matching 7 bases. J lost 9 bases, V lost 3 bases, and 8 bases had no gene match. The germline gives CDR1 SGHNT, CDR2 YENEEA. The CDR3 has 14 amino acids. The CDR3 region is CASSLAGVSSEQFF. The DNA of the CDR3 is TGTGCCAGCAGCTTGGCGGGAGTAAGTAGTGAGCAGTTCTTC.

This clone was detected only once. The J gene is TRBJ2-2, the V gene TRBV11-2, with 9 bases identical to TRBD2. There are 16 residues in the CDR3. With V trimmed by 1 base and J by 8 bases, 8 bases remained unmatched. Germline CDR1 reads SGHAT; CDR2 reads FQNNGV. The CDR3 sequence: CASSLASLAGAGELFF. CDR3 in DNA: TGTGCCAGCAGCTTAGCGAGTTTAGCGGGGGCTGGGGAGCTGTTTTTT.

The chain combines TRBV10-3 with TRBJ2-5, with TRBD1 matching over 8 bases. The CDR3 spans 13 residues. Germline loops: CDR1 ENHRY, CDR2 SYGVKD. After removal of 10 bases from V and 1 base from J, the junction contained 5 bases not matched to a gene. CDR3 coding DNA: TGTGCCACATTCGGGACAGGCCAAGAGACCCAGTACTTC. This translates into CATFGTGQETQYF.

J is TRBJ2-3 and V is TRBV29-1, with 14 positions matching TRBD2. The CDR3 contains 15 residues. The germline V gene encodes CDR1 SQVTM and CDR2 ANQGSEA. Trimming at V came to 6 bases and at J to 1 base, leaving 3 bases not matched to a gene. The CDR3, as DNA: TGCAGCGTGATGACTAGCGGGGGGGGCACAGATACGCAGTATTTT. Translation: CSVMTSGGGTDTQYF.

The rearrangement joins TRBV6-5 to TRBJ1-1; the D gene is possibly TRBD1 (6 bases). The CDR3 is 15 residues long. V lost 4 bases to trimming and J lost 2 bases, with 14 bases between them. Looked up from germline, CDR1 is MNHEY and CDR2 is SVGAGI. The CDR3, as DNA: TGTGCCAGCAGTTTAAACAGGGTACCAAACACTGAAGCTTTCTTT. Protein: CASSLNRVPNTEAFF.

The rearrangement joins TRBV4-2 to TRBJ1-2, with 12 bases matching TRBD1. The CDR3 totals 18 residues. Germline V gives CDR1 LGHNA, CDR2 YNFKEQ. With 0 bases clipped from V and 1 base from J, the junction kept 6 bases outside the gene matches. The CDR3: CASSQDLGTGGDNYGYTF. In nucleotides, the CDR3 is TGTGCCAGCAGCCAAGATTTGGGGACAGGGGGCGATAACTATGGCTACACCTTC.

This rearrangement joins TRBV27 to TRBJ2-7; D not resolved. V was pared by 2 bases and J by 5 bases, with 13 bases between. The CDR3 extends over 14 amino acids. Germline CDR1 MNHEY, CDR2 SMNVEV (reference sequence). The CDR3 sequence is CASSLAFSPHEQYF. DNA for the CDR3: TGTGCCAGCAGTTTAGCTTTTAGCCCCCACGAGCAGTACTTC.

CDR3 sequence (DNA): TGCGCCAGCAGCAGAGCGGGGGGGAGGGAAGATACGCAGTATTTT. Its protein is CASSRAGGREDTQYF. The rearrangement links TRBV5-1 to TRBJ2-3; 10 bases are shared with TRBD2. With 4 bases clipped from V and 5 bases from J, the junction kept 7 bases outside the gene matches. This CDR3 is 15 amino acids long. Germline assignment: CDR1 SGHRS and CDR2 YFSETQ. Full variable domain (missing parts from reference TRBV5-1 and TRBJ2-3): KAGVTQTPRYLIKTRGQQVTLSCSPISGHRSVSWYQQTPGQGLQFLFEYFSETQRNKGNFPGRFSGRQFSNSRSEMNVSTLELGDSALYLCASSRAGGREDTQYFGPGTRLTVL.

The V and J genes are TRBV6-4 and TRBJ2-7; D is undetermined. The CDR3 spans 13 residues. Germline V gene sequence: CDR1 MRHNA, CDR2 SNTAGT. Deletions cut 2 bases from V and 7 bases from J, with 12 bases between. DNA for the CDR3: TGTGCCAGCAGTGACCCCCAACGGGTGGAGCAGTACTTC. It yields the protein CASSDPQRVEQYF.

The V gene is TRBV11-3, the J gene TRBJ2-5; 10 bases align to TRBD1. Per germline, CDR1 SGHNT and CDR2 YENEEA. V trimming: 0 bases; J trimming: 7 bases; junction bases outside the gene matches: 11. The CDR3 covers 17 residues. The CDR3 sequence is CASSLDLTGGAWGTQYF. The CDR3, as DNA: TGTGCCAGCAGCTTAGATTTGACAGGGGGCGCTTGGGGGACCCAGTACTTC.

The table lists this clone with a count of one. The chain has TRBV18 and TRBJ2-5; TRBD1 agrees at 8 bases. Germline CDR1 reads KGHSH; CDR2 reads LQKENI. Trimming at V came to 6 bases and at J to 4 bases, leaving 7 bases not matched to a gene. The CDR3 contains 14 residues. The CDR3 protein is CASSPSGTGETQYF. Here the CDR3 DNA reads TGTGCCAGCTCGCCATCCGGGACAGGAGAGACCCAGTACTTC.

The chain joins TRBV5-1 to TRBJ1-1; TRBD1 matches 7 bases. Germline CDR1 is SGHRS and CDR2 is YFSETQ. This CDR3 region has 14 residues. The V gene end was trimmed by 4 bases and the J gene end by 7 bases; junction bases not matched to a gene: 10. The CDR3 sequence is CASSQTGQVGEAFF. Here the CDR3 DNA reads TGCGCCAGCAGCCAAACCGGACAGGTGGGTGAAGCTTTCTTT.

The J gene is TRBJ2-7, the V gene TRBV4-2, with D perhaps TRBD2 (6 bases). The V gene's germline CDR1 is LGHNA and CDR2 YNFKEQ. Trimming stripped 4 bases from V and 0 bases from J, with 10 bases between. CDR3 length: 14 residues. CDR3 in DNA: TGTGCCAGCAGCCCCGGGGGACGCTCCTACGAGCAGTACTTC. Protein sequence: CASSPGGRSYEQYF.

The chain is built from TRBV7-8 and TRBJ2-2; tentatively, D is TRBD2 (5 bases). Trimming cost V 5 bases and J 7 bases, with 20 bases left between them. The germline V gene has CDR1 SGHVS and CDR2 FQNEAQ. The CDR3 is 16 amino acids. The CDR3 DNA reads as TGTGCCAGCAGCGACCCGGGCGGGCCCCGGGGCGGGGAGCTGTTTTTT. Protein: CASSDPGGPRGGELFF.

V and J are TRBV6-6 and TRBJ2-1, with D maybe TRBD1 (6 bases). Germline-derived CDR1 and CDR2 are MNHNY and SVGAGI (reference sequence). CDR3 length: 14 residues. V dropped 5 bases and J dropped 5 bases, with 13 bases sitting between them. CDR3 region: CASSRWTADNEQFF. For the CDR3, the DNA is TGTGCCAGCAGTCGTTGGACAGCGGACAATGAGCAGTTCTTC.

V and J are TRBV7-6 and TRBJ2-3, with 12 positions matching TRBD2. CDR3 size: 15 residues. Germline CDR1 reads SGHVS; CDR2 reads FNYEAQ. The trim removed 1 base at V and 6 bases at J, leaving 2 bases unmatched. CDR3 amino acids: CASSLDTSGGDTQYF. DNA of the CDR3: TGTGCCAGCAGCTTAGATACTAGCGGGGGGGATACGCAGTATTTT.